The clone carrying this TCR beta chain was detected only a few times. Its antigen is unidentified. The data are from a study of early T cells in non-severe SARS-CoV-2 infection. Study in general: Sequenced material consisted of bulk RNA (from unsorted whole blood), and chains were unpaired. Findings of the study overall: Comparison of clonotypes with VDJdb favored anti-spike CD8 responses while missing private and CD4 specificities.

Individual cDNA molecules were tagged with unique molecular identifiers. Each CDR3 protein is one row after TCRdb ran MiXCR on the 5' RACE reads. Of tens of thousands of distinct CDR3 sequences listed, roughly a tenth are singletons. Germline V gene data show CDR1 as SNHLY and CDR2 as FYNNEI. This CDR3 has 13 amino acids. V lost 4 bases and J 3 bases, leaving 10 bases between the germline ends. The receptor comes from an adult who was a healthcare worker with PCR-confirmed SARS-CoV-2 infection or an uninfected control (not recorded which). The rearrangement links TRBV2 to TRBJ2-7; D possibly corresponds to TRBD1 (5 bases). The sequenced sample consisted of whole blood. The CDR3 region is CASSGTRDYEQYF. In DNA, the CDR3 is TGTGCCAGCAGTGGAACCAGGGACTACGAGCAGTACTTC. The variable domain in full, completed from reference TRBV2 and TRBJ2-7, reads EPEVTQTPSHQVTQMGQEVILRCVPISNHLYFYWYRQILGQKVEFLVSFYNNEISEKSEIFDDQFSVERPDGSNFTLKIRSTKLEDSAMYFCASSGTRDYEQYFGPGTRLTVT.